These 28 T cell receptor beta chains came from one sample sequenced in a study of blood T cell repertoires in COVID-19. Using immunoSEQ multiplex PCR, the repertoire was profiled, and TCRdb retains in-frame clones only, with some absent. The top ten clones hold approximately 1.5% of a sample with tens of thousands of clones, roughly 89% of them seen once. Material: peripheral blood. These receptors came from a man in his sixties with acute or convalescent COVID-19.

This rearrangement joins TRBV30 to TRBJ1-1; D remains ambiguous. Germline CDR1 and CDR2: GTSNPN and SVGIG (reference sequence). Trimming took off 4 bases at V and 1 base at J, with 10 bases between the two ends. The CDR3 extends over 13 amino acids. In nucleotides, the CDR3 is TGTGCCTGGACCCTGGGAGGGAACACTGAAGCTTTCTTT. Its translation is CAWTLGGNTEAFF.

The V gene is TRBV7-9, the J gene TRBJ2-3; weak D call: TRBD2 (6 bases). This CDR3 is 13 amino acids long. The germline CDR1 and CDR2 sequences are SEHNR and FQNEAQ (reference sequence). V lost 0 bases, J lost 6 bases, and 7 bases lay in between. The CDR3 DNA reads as TGTGCCAGCAGCTTAGCGACTAGGGATACGCAGTATTTT. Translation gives CASSLATRDTQYF.

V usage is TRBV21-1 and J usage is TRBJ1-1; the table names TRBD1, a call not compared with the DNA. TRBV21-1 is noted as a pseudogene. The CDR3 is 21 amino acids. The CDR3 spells CASSKVSDPQGRFPKSTEAFF. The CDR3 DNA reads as TGTGCCAGCAGCAAAGTATCGGACCCACAGGGCCGATTTCCTAAATCCACTGAAGCTTTCTTT.

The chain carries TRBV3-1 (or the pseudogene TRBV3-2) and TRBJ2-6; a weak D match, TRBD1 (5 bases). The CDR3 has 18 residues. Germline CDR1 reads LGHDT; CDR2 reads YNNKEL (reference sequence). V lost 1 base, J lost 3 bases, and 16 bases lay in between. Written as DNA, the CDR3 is TGTGCCAGCAGCCAAGCCGCCAGGGCAATGATTGGGGCCAACGTCCTGACTTTC. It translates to CASSQAARAMIGANVLTF.

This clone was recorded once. CDR3 region: CASSVTGSGNEQYF. The DNA for the CDR3 is TGTGCCAGCAGCGTAACAGGGTCGGGAAACGAGCAGTACTTC. V and J are TRBV9 and TRBJ2-7, with D possibly matching TRBD1 (6 bases). Trimming removed 1 base at V and 5 bases at J, with 13 bases between. The CDR3 has 14 residues. CDR1 is SGDLS, CDR2 YYNGEE, per germline. Using reference TRBV9 and TRBJ2-7 for the parts outside the CDR3, the full variable domain is DSGVTQTPKHLITATGQRVTLRCSPRSGDLSVYWYQQSLDQGLQFLIQYYNGEERAKGNILERFSAQQFPDLHSELNLSSLELGDSALYFCASSVTGSGNEQYFGPGTRLTVT.

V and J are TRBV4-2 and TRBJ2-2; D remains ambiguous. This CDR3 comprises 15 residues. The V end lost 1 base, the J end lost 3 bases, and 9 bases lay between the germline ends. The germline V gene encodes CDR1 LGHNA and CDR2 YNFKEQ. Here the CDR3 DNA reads TGTGCCAGCAGCCAAGTAGCTAGTGACACCGGGGAGCTGTTTTTT. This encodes CASSQVASDTGELFF.

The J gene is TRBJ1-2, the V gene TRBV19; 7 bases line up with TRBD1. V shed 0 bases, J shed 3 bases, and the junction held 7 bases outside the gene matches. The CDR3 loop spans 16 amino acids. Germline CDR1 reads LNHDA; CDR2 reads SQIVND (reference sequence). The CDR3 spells CASSIEATGRDYGYTF. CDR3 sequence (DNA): TGTGCCAGTAGTATAGAAGCGACAGGGCGAGACTATGGCTACACCTTC.

The CDR3 sequence is CASSPGGAGYTEAFF. For the CDR3, the DNA is TGTGCCAGCAGTCCAGGGGGCGCAGGGTACACTGAAGCTTTCTTT. The gene calls are TRBV6-5 and TRBJ1-1; 8 bases map to TRBD1. V lost 5 bases to trimming and J lost 3 bases; unmatched junction nucleotides: 8. Germline CDR1 and CDR2: MNHEY and SVGAGI. CDR3 length equals 15 residues.

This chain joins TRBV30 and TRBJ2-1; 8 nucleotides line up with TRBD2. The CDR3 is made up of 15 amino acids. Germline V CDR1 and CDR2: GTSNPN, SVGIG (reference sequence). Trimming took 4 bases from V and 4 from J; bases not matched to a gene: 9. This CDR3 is CAWKRGGQRYNEQFF. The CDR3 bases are TGTGCCTGGAAACGCGGGGGGCAAAGGTACAATGAGCAGTTCTTC.

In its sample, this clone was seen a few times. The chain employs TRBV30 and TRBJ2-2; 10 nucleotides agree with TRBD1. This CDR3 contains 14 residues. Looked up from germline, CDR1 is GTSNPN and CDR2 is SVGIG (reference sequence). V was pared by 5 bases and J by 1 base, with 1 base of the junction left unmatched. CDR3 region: CAWGTGVNTGELFF. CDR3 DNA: TGTGCCTGGGGGACAGGGGTGAACACCGGGGAGCTGTTTTTT.

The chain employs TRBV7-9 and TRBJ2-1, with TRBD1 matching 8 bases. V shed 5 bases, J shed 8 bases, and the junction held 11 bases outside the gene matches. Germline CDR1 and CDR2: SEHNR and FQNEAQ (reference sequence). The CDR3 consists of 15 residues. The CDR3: CASSQSGGAFYEQFF. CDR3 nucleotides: TGTGCCAGCAGCCAGTCAGGGGGCGCCTTTTATGAGCAGTTCTTC.

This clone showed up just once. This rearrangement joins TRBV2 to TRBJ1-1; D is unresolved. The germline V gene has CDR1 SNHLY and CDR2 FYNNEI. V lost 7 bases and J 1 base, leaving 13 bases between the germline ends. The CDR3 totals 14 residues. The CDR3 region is CASITNTWNTEAFF. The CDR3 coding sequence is TGTGCCAGCATTACTAACACGTGGAACACTGAAGCTTTCTTT.

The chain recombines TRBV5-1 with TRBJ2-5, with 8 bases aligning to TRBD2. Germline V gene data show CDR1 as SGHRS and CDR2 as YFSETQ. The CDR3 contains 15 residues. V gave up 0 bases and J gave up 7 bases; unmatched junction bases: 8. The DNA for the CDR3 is TGCGCCAGCAGCTTGGGGGAAGCGGGGGTCGGGACCCAGTACTTC. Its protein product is CASSLGEAGVGTQYF.

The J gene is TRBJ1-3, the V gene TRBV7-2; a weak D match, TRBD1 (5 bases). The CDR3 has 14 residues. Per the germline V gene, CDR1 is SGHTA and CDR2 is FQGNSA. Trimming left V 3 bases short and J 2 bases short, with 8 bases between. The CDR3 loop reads CASSFRQPGNTIYF. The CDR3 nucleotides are TGTGCCAGCAGCTTCCGACAGCCTGGAAACACCATATATTTT.

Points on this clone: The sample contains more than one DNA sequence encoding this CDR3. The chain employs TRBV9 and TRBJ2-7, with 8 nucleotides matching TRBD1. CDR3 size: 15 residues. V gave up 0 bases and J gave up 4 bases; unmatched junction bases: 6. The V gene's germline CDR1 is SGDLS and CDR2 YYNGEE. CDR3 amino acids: CASSVGTGGKYEQYF. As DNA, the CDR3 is TGTGCCAGCAGCGTAGGTACAGGGGGAAAATACGAGCAGTACTTC.

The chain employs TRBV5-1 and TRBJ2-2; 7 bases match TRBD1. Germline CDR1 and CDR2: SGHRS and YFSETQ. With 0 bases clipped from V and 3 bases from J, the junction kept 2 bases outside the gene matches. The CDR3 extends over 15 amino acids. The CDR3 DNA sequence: TGCGCCAGCAGCTTGGAAGGGGGCTACACCGGGGAGCTGTTTTTT. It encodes CASSLEGGYTGELFF. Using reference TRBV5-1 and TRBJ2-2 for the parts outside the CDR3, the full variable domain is KAGVTQTPRYLIKTRGQQVTLSCSPISGHRSVSWYQQTPGQGLQFLFEYFSETQRNKGNFPGRFSGRQFSNSRSEMNVSTLELGDSALYLCASSLEGGYTGELFFGEGSRLTVL.

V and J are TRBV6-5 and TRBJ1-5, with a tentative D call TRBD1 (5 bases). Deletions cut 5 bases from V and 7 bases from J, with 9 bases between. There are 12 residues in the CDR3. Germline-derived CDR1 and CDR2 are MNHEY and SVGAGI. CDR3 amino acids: CASSRGDQPQHF. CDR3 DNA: TGTGCCAGCAGTCGGGGGGACCAGCCCCAGCATTTT.

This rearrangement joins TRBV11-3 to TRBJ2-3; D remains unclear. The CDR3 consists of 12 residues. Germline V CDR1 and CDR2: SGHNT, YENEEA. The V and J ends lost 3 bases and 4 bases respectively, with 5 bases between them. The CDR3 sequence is CASSLRSDTQYF. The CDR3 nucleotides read TGTGCCAGCAGCTTGCGTTCAGATACGCAGTATTTT.

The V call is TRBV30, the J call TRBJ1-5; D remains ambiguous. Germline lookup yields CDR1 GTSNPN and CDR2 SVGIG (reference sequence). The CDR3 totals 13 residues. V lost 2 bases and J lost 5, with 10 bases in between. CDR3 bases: TGTGCCTGGAGTCCCAACTCCTATCAGCCCCAGCATTTT. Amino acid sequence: CAWSPNSYQPQHF.

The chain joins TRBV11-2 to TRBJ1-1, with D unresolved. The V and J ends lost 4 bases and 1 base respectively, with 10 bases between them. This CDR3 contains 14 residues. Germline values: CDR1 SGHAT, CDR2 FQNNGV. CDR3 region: CASSSYIPNTEAFF. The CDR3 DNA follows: TGTGCCAGCAGCTCGTACATCCCGAACACTGAAGCTTTCTTT.

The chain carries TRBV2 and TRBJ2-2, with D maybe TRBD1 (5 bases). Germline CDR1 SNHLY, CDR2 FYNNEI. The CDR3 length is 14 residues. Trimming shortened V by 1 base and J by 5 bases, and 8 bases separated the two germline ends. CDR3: CASSEDRWTGELFF. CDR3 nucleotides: TGTGCCAGCAGTGAAGACAGGTGGACCGGGGAGCTGTTTTTT.

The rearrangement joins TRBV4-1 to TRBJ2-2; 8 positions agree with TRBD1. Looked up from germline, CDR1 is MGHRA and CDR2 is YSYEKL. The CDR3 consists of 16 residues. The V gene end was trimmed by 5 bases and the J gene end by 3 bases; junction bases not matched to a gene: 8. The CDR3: CASSYPRGRDTGELFF. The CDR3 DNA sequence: TGCGCCAGCAGCTATCCCAGGGGGCGGGACACCGGGGAGCTGTTTTTT.

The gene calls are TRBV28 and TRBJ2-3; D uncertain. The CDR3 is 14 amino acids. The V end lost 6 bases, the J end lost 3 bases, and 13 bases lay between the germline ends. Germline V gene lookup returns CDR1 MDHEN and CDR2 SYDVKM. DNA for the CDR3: TGTGCCAGCAGGCAAGAGACTTTTACAGATACGCAGTATTTT. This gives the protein CASRQETFTDTQYF.

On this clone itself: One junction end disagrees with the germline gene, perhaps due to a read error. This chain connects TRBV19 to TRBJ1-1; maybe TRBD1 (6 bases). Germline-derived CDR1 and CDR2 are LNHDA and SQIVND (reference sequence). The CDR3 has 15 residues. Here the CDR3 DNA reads TGTGCAAGTAGTTTGCCGGGGACAATGAACACTGAAGCTTTCTTT. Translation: CASSLPGTMNTEAFF. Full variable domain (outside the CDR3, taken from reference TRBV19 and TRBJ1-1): DGGITQSPKYLFRKEGQNVTLSCEQNLNHDAMYWYRQDPGQGLRLIYYSQIVNDFQKGDIAEGYSVSREKKESFPLTVTSAQKNPTAFYLCASSLPGTMNTEAFFGQGTRLTVV.

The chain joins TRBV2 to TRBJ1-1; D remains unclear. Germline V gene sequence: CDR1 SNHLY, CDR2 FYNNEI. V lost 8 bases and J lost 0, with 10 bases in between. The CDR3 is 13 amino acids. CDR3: CASHEPVNTEAFF. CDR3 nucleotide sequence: TGTGCCAGCCATGAACCGGTGAACACTGAAGCTTTCTTT.

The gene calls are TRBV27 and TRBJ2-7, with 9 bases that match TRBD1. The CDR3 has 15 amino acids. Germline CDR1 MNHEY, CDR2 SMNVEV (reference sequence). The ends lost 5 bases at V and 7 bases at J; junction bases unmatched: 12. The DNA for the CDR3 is TGTGCCAGCAGTCATAGGGACAGGGCTCCCAGTGAGCAGTACTTC. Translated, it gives CASSHRDRAPSEQYF.

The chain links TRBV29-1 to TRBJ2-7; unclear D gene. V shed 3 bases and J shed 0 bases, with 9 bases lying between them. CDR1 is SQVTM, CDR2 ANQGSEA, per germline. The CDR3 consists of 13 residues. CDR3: CSVEADNSYEQYF. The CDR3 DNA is TGCAGCGTTGAGGCCGACAACTCCTACGAGCAGTACTTC.

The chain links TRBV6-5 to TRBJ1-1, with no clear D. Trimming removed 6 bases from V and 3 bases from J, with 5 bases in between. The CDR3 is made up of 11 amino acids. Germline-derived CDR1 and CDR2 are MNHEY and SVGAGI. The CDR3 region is CASSSYTEAFF. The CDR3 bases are TGTGCCAGCAGCTCCTACACTGAAGCTTTCTTT.